Below, one T cell receptor (beta chain) is given with its context. The target antigen is unknown. These data belong to a study of cytomegalovirus exposure and HLA in healthy donors. V lost 5 bases, J lost 0 bases, and 8 bases lay in between. This CDR3 has 14 residues. Germline loops: CDR1 SEHNR, CDR2 FQNEAQ (reference sequence). Whole-study findings and limits: The classifier, whose performance was assessed in both the original and validation cohorts, reportedly diagnosed cytomegalovirus status with high specificity and sensitivity.

With 60 Vbeta and 13 Jbeta primers, the PCR was carried out. Under the authors' procedure: Unique TCR beta chains totaled about 73 million in a later count, with around 11 million of them shared. Generated by immunoSEQ multiplex PCR, the TCRdb table keeps only in-frame clones and is missing some. V, J and clone size derive from that table, while D and trimming were established from the DNA sequence. The sample has under 200,000 clones, around 79% seen once. The sequence was collected from a woman between 35 and 50 years old in good health and CMV-seronegative. The rearrangement joins TRBV7-9 to TRBJ2-1; perhaps TRBD1 as D (5 bases). Sequencing used PBMCs. This CDR3 is CASSRDSSYNEQFF. The CDR3 DNA reads as TGTGCCAGCAGCCGCGACAGCTCCTACAATGAGCAGTTCTTC.